This passage covers 17 T cell receptor beta chains from one sample sequenced in a study of CD8+ T cells in alopecia areata. Following RNA extraction, reverse transcription yielded cDNA that acted as the sequencing template. Method: immunoSEQ multiplex PCR; TCRdb's copy keeps in-frame clones and lacks some. The data show some 120,000 clones, about 59% seen once. Treatment meaning: oral pan-JAK inhibitor, 5-10 mg twice daily. The material sequenced was CD8+ T cells sorted from blood, taken at week 24, from a patient treated with tofacitinib. All receptors derive from a human donor with alopecia areata.

V usage is TRBV27 and J usage is TRBJ2-1, with D uncertain. Deletions cut 5 bases from V and 4 bases from J, with 6 bases between. Germline CDR1 is MNHEY and CDR2 is SMNVEV (reference sequence). The CDR3 has 12 amino acids. The CDR3 nucleotides read TGTGCCAGCAGTGGAGAATACAATGAGCAGTTCTTC. This encodes CASSGEYNEQFF.

This chain uses TRBV4-3 with TRBJ1-5; the D is unclear. Germline V CDR1 and CDR2: LGHNA, YSLEER. Deletions cut 1 base from V and 4 bases from J, with 17 bases between. The CDR3 has 17 amino acids. CDR3 loop: CASSQAGWGSGNQPQHF. CDR3 DNA sequence: TGCGCCAGCAGCCAAGCCGGTTGGGGATCGGGGAATCAGCCCCAGCATTTT.

V usage is TRBV4-2 and J usage is TRBJ2-1, with a possible D match to TRBD2 (5 bases). Trimming cost V 4 bases and J 8 bases, with 9 bases left between them. CDR1 is LGHNA and CDR2 is YNFKEQ in the germline V gene. This CDR3 has 12 residues. CDR3 sequence: CASSRLSDEQFF. As DNA, the CDR3 is TGTGCCAGCAGCCGACTAAGTGATGAGCAGTTCTTC.

This chain joins TRBV5-4 and TRBJ2-5, with D unresolved. The CDR3 spans 13 residues. V lost 4 bases and J 2 bases, leaving 9 bases between the germline ends. Germline assignment: CDR1 SGHNT and CDR2 YYREEE (reference sequence). The CDR3 coding sequence is TGTGCCAGCAGCGCGCTAGGACAAGAGACCCAGTACTTC. Translated, it gives CASSALGQETQYF.

The chain carries TRBV12-5 and TRBJ2-7; D tentatively fits TRBD1 or TRBD2 (7 bases each). CDR1 is LGHNT, CDR2 FRNRAP, per germline. This CDR3 has 15 residues. The germline V and J ends were trimmed by 2 bases and 2 bases, with 13 bases remaining between them. CDR3 residues: CASGLNAGGAYEQYF. The DNA of the CDR3 is TGTGCTAGTGGTTTGAATGCAGGGGGGGCCTACGAGCAGTACTTC.

This clone turned up a few times. This sequence joins TRBV9 and TRBJ2-1; 14 positions agree with TRBD2. CDR1 is SGDLS, CDR2 YYNGEE, per germline. V trimming: 4 bases; J trimming: 6 bases; junction bases outside the gene matches: 9. This CDR3 has 17 residues. CDR3 nucleotide sequence: TGTGCCAGCAGCTTAACGAGGACTAGCGGGGGGCTCAATGAGCAGTTCTTC. Translating gives CASSLTRTSGGLNEQFF. Complete variable domain (other parts from reference TRBV9 and TRBJ2-1): DSGVTQTPKHLITATGQRVTLRCSPRSGDLSVYWYQQSLDQGLQFLIQYYNGEERAKGNILERFSAQQFPDLHSELNLSSLELGDSALYFCASSLTRTSGGLNEQFFGPGTRLTVL.

The genes are TRBV6-6 and TRBJ2-5; 11 bases align to TRBD2. Germline loops: CDR1 MNHNY, CDR2 SVGAGI (reference sequence). The CDR3 runs 14 residues. J gave up 5 bases and V 10 bases, and 9 bases lay outside the gene matches. The CDR3 DNA sequence: TGTGCCACCACCCTAGCGGGGGGCGTCGAGACCCAGTACTTC. This sequence encodes CATTLAGGVETQYF.

V is TRBV14 and J is TRBJ2-7; D unclear. The CDR3 covers 13 residues. Trimming took 0 bases from V and 3 from J, leaving 6 bases between them. Germline CDR1 SGHDN, CDR2 FVKESK. Here the CDR3 DNA reads TGTGCCAGCAGCCAAGATAGCCTCTACGAGCAGTACTTC. This codes for CASSQDSLYEQYF.

The chain is built from TRBV6-5 and TRBJ1-1, with 7 bases matching TRBD1. Germline V gene data show CDR1 as MNHEY and CDR2 as SVGAGI. Trimming took 7 bases from V and 1 from J; bases not matched to a gene: 6. The CDR3 length is 14 residues. Written as DNA, the CDR3 is TGTGCCAGCACCCTGACAGGGACGAACACTGAAGCTTTCTTT. It specifies CASTLTGTNTEAFF.

The chain has TRBV27 and TRBJ1-1, with no clear D. The ends were cut back, 3 bases at V and 1 base at J, with 9 bases in the middle. This CDR3 is 14 amino acids long. Germline loops: CDR1 MNHEY, CDR2 SMNVEV (reference sequence). In DNA form, the CDR3 reads TGTGCCAGCAGTTTCTTGGAGGGGAACACTGAAGCTTTCTTT. Amino acid sequence: CASSFLEGNTEAFF.

This clone was observed a few times. The chain carries TRBV4-3 and TRBJ2-5; the match to TRBD1 covers 11 bases. The germline V gene encodes CDR1 LGHNA and CDR2 YSLEER. V shed 3 bases, J shed 5 bases, and the junction held 11 bases outside the gene matches. The CDR3 is 17 amino acids. CDR3 bases: TGCGCCAGCAGCCAGGATACCGGACAGGGGGCTTGGGAGACCCAGTACTTC. Amino acids: CASSQDTGQGAWETQYF.

A single count supports this clone. The chain links TRBV9 to TRBJ2-2; 8 positions agree with TRBD2. This CDR3 has 19 amino acids. Germline V gene lookup returns CDR1 SGDLS and CDR2 YYNGEE. V was clipped by 0 bases and J by 0 bases; unmatched bases: 10. This chain's CDR3 is CASSVGLRGAAANTGELFF. DNA of the CDR3: TGTGCCAGCAGCGTAGGTCTGCGGGGGGCTGCCGCGAACACCGGGGAGCTGTTTTTT.

The CDR3 DNA is TGTGCCAGCAGCTTATTGACAGGGACAGATACGCAGTATTTT. Its protein product is CASSLLTGTDTQYF. This sequence joins TRBV11-2 and TRBJ2-3; 7 positions match TRBD1. The CDR3 totals 14 residues. Germline lookup yields CDR1 SGHAT and CDR2 FQNNGV. V gave up 2 bases and J gave up 3 bases; unmatched junction bases: 2. Based on the CDR3 plus reference TRBV11-2 and TRBJ2-3, the full variable domain is EAGVAQSPRYKIIEKRQSVAFWCNPISGHATLYWYQQILGQGPKLLIQFQNNGVVDDSQLPKDRFSAERLKGVDSTLKIQPAKLEDSAVYLCASSLLTGTDTQYFGPGTRLTVL.

On this clone itself: One end of the junction does not line up with germline, which may come from a read error. The genes are TRBV10-2 and TRBJ1-1, with unresolved D. The length of the CDR3 is 14 residues. Germline CDR1 is WSHSY and CDR2 is SAAADI. Here the CDR3 reads CASSELRRNTEAFF. The CDR3 DNA follows: TGCGCCAGCAGTGAGTTACGGAGGAACACTGAAGCCTTCTTT.

This clone was seen more than once but under ten times. The rearrangement links TRBV29-1 to TRBJ1-1; TRBD1 agrees at 9 bases. The CDR3 is 13 residues long. Germline V CDR1 and CDR2: SQVTM, ANQGSEA. V trimming: 5 bases; J trimming: 7 bases; junction bases outside the gene matches: 8. DNA of the CDR3: TGCAGCGTTTTTGGACAGGGGAGTGGTGAAGCTTTCTTT. It codes for CSVFGQGSGEAFF.

This chain joins TRBV13 and TRBJ1-1; 7 bases match TRBD1. The J segment lost 6 bases and the V segment lost 5 bases, leaving 9 bases of the junction unmatched. This CDR3 contains 14 residues. The germline V gene encodes CDR1 PRHDT and CDR2 FYEKMQ (reference sequence). The CDR3 protein is CASSLTGVEAEAFF. The DNA for the CDR3 is TGTGCCAGCAGCCTTACAGGGGTAGAAGCTGAAGCTTTCTTT.

The chain joins TRBV5-6 to TRBJ1-5, with D unclear. CDR3 length: 12 amino acids. Trimming took off 3 bases at V and 9 bases at J, with 10 bases between the two ends. Germline V lookup: CDR1 SGHDT, CDR2 YYEEEE. CDR3 region: CASSSDPGPQHF. In nucleotides, the CDR3 is TGTGCCAGCAGCTCCGATCCCGGGCCCCAGCATTTT.